These T cell receptor beta chains were read from a single sample in a study of molecular identifiers for immune sequencing clone quantification. One entry per CDR3 protein results from TCRdb running MiXCR on the PCR reads. The sample lists under 350,000 distinct CDR3 sequences; 24% were seen once. Sequencing was performed on naive CD8+ T cells from blood, with Jurkat cell RNA spiked in. These TCRs come from a human donor in good health. Some libraries in this study had Jurkat cell RNA spiked in. The CDR3 runs from the conserved cysteine through the conserved F or W. D genes are given only for firm matches. Some rows mark clone size as missing; the rest say once, few, many or name a class of expanded clone.

>TRBV27|few|TRBJ2-1|TRBD2
TGTGCCAGCAGTGGGTTAGCGGGAGGAACCTACAATGAGCAGTTCTTC
CASSGLAGGTYNEQFF
>TRBV27|.|TRBJ2-2|TRBD2
TGTGCCAGCAGTGACACTACTAGCGGGGGCCTCTACGGCGGGGAGCTGTTTTTT
CASSDTTSGGLYGGELFF
>TRBV11-2|.|TRBJ1-3|.
TGTGCCAGCACCCGGGCCCTCTCTGGAAACACCATATATTTT
CASTRALSGNTIYF
>TRBV7-9|.|TRBJ2-7|TRBD2
TGTGCCAGCAGCTTCCCACCGGGACTAGTTAACGACGAGCAGCACTTC
CASSFPPGLVNDEQHF
>TRBV28|.|TRBJ2-3|TRBD2
TGTGCCAGCAGACCGGGACTAGCGGGAGAGCCTGTCTCCGTTACGCAGTATTTT
CASRPGLAGEPVSVTQYF
>TRBV7-6|many|TRBJ2-7|.
TGTGCCAGCAGCTTAGCAGGGGTGGACGAGCAGTACTTC
CASSLAGVDEQYF
>TRBV20-1|once|TRBJ2-7|TRBD1
TGCAGTACTAGCAGGACAGGGCGGTCCTACGAGCAGTACTTC
CSTSRTGRSYEQYF
>TRBV6-5|few|TRBJ1-2|.
TGTGCCAGCAGTTCCCTTCTCGACCAGGAGAATGGCTACACCTTC
CASSSLLDQENGYTF
>TRBV7-6|many|TRBJ2-3|.
TGTGCCAGCAGCGTGACTAGTCGGGGAGATACGCAGTATTTT
CASSVTSRGDTQYF
>TRBV20-1|few|TRBJ2-7|.
TGCAGTGCTAGATCCCTAGGGGAATACGAGCAGTACTTC
CSARSLGEYEQYF
>TRBV25-1|many|TRBJ1-1|.
TGTGCCAGCAGTGAATGGGAGGAAGCTTTCTTT
CASSEWEEAFF
>TRBV20-1|few|TRBJ2-3|.
TGCAGTGCTAGAGATTTGGCATCGACGAGAATGGATACGCAGTATTTT
CSARDLASTRMDTQYF
>TRBV2|.|TRBJ2-3|TRBD2
TGTGCCAGCCAGCGGATTAGCGGGCGAGATAGGCAGTATTTT
CASQRISGRDRQYF
>TRBV5-4|.|TRBJ2-3|.
TGTGCCAGCAGCCCGGTCCTGGGACTGCACACAGATACGCAGTATTTT
CASSPVLGLHTDTQYF
>TRBV30|.|TRBJ2-7|TRBD2
TGTGCCTGGAGTTTACTAGCGGGGGGCTACGAGCAGTACTTC
CAWSLLAGGYEQYF
>TRBV5-6|.|TRBJ2-3|.
TGTGCCAGCAGCTTGGGTTACAGCACAGATACGCCGTATTTT
CASSLGYSTDTPYF
>TRBV6-1|few|TRBJ1-5|TRBD1
TGTGCCAGCAGTGAATTGTCACAGGGGTATCAGCCCCAGCATTTT
CASSELSQGYQPQHF
>TRBV7-9|many|TRBJ1-1|.
TGTGCCAGCAGTTTGCTGAACACTGAAGCTTTCTTT
CASSLLNTEAFF
>TRBV4-1|.|TRBJ2-3|.
TGCGCCAGCAGCCAACCACCGACAGGAGATAGCACAGATACGCAGTATTTT
CASSQPPTGDSTDTQYF
>TRBV5-5|few|TRBJ1-4|.
TGTGCCAGCAGCTTGTGGGCAGGATATGAAAAACTGTTTTTT
CASSLWAGYEKLFF
>TRBV12-3/TRBV12-4|many|TRBJ2-3|.
TGTGCCAGCAGCGCTCCTCCGTGGGAGGATACGCAGTATTTT
CASSAPPWEDTQYF
>TRBV14|once|TRBJ2-7|TRBD1
TGTGCCAGAAGCCAAGATCTTGGGCAGGGGGTCCACGAGCAGTACTTC
CARSQDLGQGVHEQYF
>TRBV28|few|TRBJ2-7|TRBD2
TGTGCCGGCAGTCCCCTTAGCGGGAGTTACGAGCAGTACTTC
CAGSPLSGSYEQYF
>TRBV12-3/TRBV12-4|many|TRBJ1-3|.
TGTGCCAGCAGTTTCGGTGGAAACACCATATATTTT
CASSFGGNTIYF
>TRBV3-1|.|TRBJ2-3|.
TGTGCCAGCAGCCCGAAGAGGGGGGGAGGCACAGATACGCAGTATTTT
CASSPKRGGGTDTQYF
>TRBV4-1|.|TRBJ2-7|TRBD1
TGCGCCAGCAGCCAGTTAACAGGGGGCGGATACGAGCAGTACTTC
CASSQLTGGGYEQYF
>TRBV20-1|few|TRBJ2-3|TRBD1
TGCAGTGCCGAGGGCGAGGGACAGCTTACAGATACGCAGTATTTT
CSAEGEGQLTDTQYF
>TRBV6-5|.|TRBJ2-7|.
TGTGCCAGCAGTTACTCGAAGGGGGGCCTTTACGAGCAGTACTTC
CASSYSKGGLYEQYF
>TRBV9|.|TRBJ2-3|.
TGTGCCAGCAGCGCAGGAGGGGGTGGCACAGATACGCAGTATTTT
CASSAGGGGTDTQYF
>TRBV30|.|TRBJ1-2|TRBD1
TGTGCCTGGCCCCGAGACAGGGGGCGCGCCTATGGCTACACCTTC
CAWPRDRGRAYGYTF
>TRBV21-1|.|TRBJ1-5|.
TGTGCCAGCACCCCGGGGTATAGCAATCAGCCCCAGCATTTT
CASTPGYSNQPQHF
>TRBV18|.|TRBJ1-1|TRBD1
TGTGCCAGCTCACAAGGTACAGGGGTTAACACTGAAGCTTTCTTT
CASSQGTGVNTEAFF
>TRBV15|.|TRBJ2-3|.
TGTGCCACCAGCAGAGTGAGGAGCACAGATACGCAGTATTTT
CATSRVRSTDTQYF
>TRBV18|few|TRBJ2-7|.
TGTGCCAGCTCAGGAGCGGAAACCTACGAGCAGTACTTC
CASSGAETYEQYF
>TRBV24-1|.|TRBJ1-5|.
TGTGCCACCAGTGATACTGGGGGGTCGGATCAGCCCCAGCATTTT
CATSDTGGSDQPQHF
>TRBV27|few|TRBJ2-1|.
TGTGCCAGCAGTTTAGGAGGGAGTCGGAATGAGCAGTTCTTC
CASSLGGSRNEQFF
>TRBV29-1|many|TRBJ2-3|TRBD1
TGCAGCGTTGAAGATGGGACAGACAGCACAGATACGCAGTATTTT
CSVEDGTDSTDTQYF
>TRBV19|few|TRBJ2-2|TRBD2
TGTGCCAGTAGTATCGGAGGGAGGGGAATCGGGGAGCTGTTTTTT
CASSIGGRGIGELFF
>TRBV20-1|many|TRBJ2-2|.
TGCAGTGCTAAGGACTATCATAATCTGGAGAACACCGGGGAGCTGTTTTTT
CSAKDYHNLENTGELFF
>TRBV6-6|many|TRBJ1-2|TRBD1
TGTGCCAGCACTTCACGGGGGGACAGGATTAACTATGGCTACACCTTC
CASTSRGDRINYGYTF
>TRBV20-1|.|TRBJ2-7|.
TGCAGTGCGAACCAGGGAAGGTTCAACTACGAGCAGTACTTC
CSANQGRFNYEQYF
>TRBV12-2|.|TRBJ1-1|.
TGTGCAAGTCGCTTAGCGCAAAGATTTATTAGGTTATTACTGGCTTTCTTT
CASRLAQRFIRLLLAFF
>TRBV4-3|.|TRBJ2-7|TRBD1
TGCGCCAGCAGCCATGAACCGGGACAGGTCTACGAGCAGTACTTC
CASSHEPGQVYEQYF
>TRBV11-2|.|TRBJ2-5|TRBD1
TGTGCCAGCAGCCCGACAGGGCGGAAAGAGACCCAGTACTTC
CASSPTGRKETQYF
>TRBV4-3|.|TRBJ2-1|TRBD2
TGCGCCAGCAGCCAAGATGGCGCGGGGGCCTACAATGAGCAGTTCTTC
CASSQDGAGAYNEQFF
>TRBV4-1|.|TRBJ1-3|.
TGCGCCAGCAGCCAAGACTCGCCCGGGACGGTGGGGTCCGGAAACACCATATATTTT
CASSQDSPGTVGSGNTIYF
>TRBV30|many|TRBJ2-1|TRBD2
TGTGCCTGGAGTGTATGGCTCGGGACTAGCGTCAATGAGCAGTTCTTC
CAWSVWLGTSVNEQFF
>TRBV28|few|TRBJ2-7|.
TGTGCCAGCAGTTTACCTCCTAGCGAGGGTTACGAGCAGTACTTC
CASSLPPSEGYEQYF
>TRBV20-1|many|TRBJ2-3|.
TGCAGTGCCGACCGCACGGGTAGCGGTGACACAGATACGCAGTATTTT
CSADRTGSGDTDTQYF
>TRBV19|many|TRBJ2-1|.
TGTGCCAGTAGCGCCCTGGCGGTCCTGGGCAATGAGCAGTTCTTC
CASSALAVLGNEQFF